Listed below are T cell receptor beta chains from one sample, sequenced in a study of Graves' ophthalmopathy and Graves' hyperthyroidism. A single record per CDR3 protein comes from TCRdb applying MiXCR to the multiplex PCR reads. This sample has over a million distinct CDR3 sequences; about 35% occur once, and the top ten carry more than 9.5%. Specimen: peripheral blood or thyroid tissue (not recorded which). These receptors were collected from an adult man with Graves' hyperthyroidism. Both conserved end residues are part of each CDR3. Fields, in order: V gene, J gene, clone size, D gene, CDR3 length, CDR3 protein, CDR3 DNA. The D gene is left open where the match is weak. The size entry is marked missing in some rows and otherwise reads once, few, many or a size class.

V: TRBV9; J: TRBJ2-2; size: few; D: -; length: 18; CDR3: CASSHRASEKSYTGELFF; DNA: TGTGCCAGCAGCCATAGGGCTAGCGAGAAAAGCTACACCGGGGAGCTGTTTTTT
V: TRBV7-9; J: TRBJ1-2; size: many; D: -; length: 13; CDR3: CASSSQRHYGYTF; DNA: TGTGCCAGCAGTTCACAGCGTCACTATGGCTACACCTTC
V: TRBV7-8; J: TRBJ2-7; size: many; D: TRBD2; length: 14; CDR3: CASSQAGKTYEQYF; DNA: TGTGCCAGCAGCCAAGCGGGGAAAACCTACGAGCAGTACTTC
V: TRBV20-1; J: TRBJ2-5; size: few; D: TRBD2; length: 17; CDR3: CSAGGRTSGGYQETQYF; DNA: TGCAGTGCTGGGGGGAGAACTAGCGGGGGGTACCAAGAGACCCAGTACTTC
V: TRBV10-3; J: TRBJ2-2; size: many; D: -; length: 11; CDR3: CAIKGTGELFF; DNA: TGTGCCATCAAAGGCACCGGGGAGCTGTTTTTT
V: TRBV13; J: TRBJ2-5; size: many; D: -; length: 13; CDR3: CASSPYPQETQYF; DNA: TGTGCCAGCAGTCCGTACCCCCAAGAGACCCAGTACTTC
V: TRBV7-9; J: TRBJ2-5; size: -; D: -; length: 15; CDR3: CTSSPTGVGLGTQYF; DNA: TGTACCAGCAGCCCAACCGGGGTAGGGCTTGGGACCCAGTACTTC
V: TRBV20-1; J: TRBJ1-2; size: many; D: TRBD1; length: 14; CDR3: CSATRTGVDYGYTF; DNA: TGCAGTGCTACCAGGACAGGGGTTGACTATGGCTACACCTTC
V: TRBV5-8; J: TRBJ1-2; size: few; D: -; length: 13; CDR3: CASSFGPGSGYTF; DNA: TGTGCCAGCAGCTTTGGACCAGGGTCTGGCTACACCTTC
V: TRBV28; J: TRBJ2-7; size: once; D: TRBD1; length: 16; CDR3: CASSLPGQGLTYEQYF; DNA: TGTGCCAGCAGTTTACCGGGACAGGGTTTAACCTACGAGCAGTACTTC
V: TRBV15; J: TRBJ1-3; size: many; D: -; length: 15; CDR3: CATSRASELRNTIYF; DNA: TGTGCCACCAGCAGAGCCTCGGAATTGAGAAACACCATATATTTT
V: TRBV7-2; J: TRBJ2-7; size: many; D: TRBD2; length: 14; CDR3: CASSTLGLAGEEYF; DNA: TGTGCCAGCAGCACTTTAGGACTAGCGGGAGAAGAGTACTTC
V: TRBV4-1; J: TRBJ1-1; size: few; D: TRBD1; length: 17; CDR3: CASSRDRGYRTSTEAFF; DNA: TGCGCCAGCAGCCGGGACAGGGGATACCGCACGAGCACTGAAGCTTTCTTT
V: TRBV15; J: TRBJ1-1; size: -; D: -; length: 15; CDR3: CATSRGEDGASEAFF; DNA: TGTGCCACCAGCAGAGGCGAGGACGGGGCTTCTGAAGCTTTCTTT
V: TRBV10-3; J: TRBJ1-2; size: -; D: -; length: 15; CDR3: CAISGATSGVYGYTF; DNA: TGTGCCATCAGTGGGGCCACGAGCGGTGTCTATGGCTACACCTTC
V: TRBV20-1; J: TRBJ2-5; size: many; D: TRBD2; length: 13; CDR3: CSARETSGGAMYF; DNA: TGCAGTGCTAGAGAGACTAGCGGGGGGGCTATGTACTTC
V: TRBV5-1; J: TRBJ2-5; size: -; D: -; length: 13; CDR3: CASSLGVAGPQYF; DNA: TGCGCCAGCAGCCTCGGGGTGGCGGGACCTCAGTACTTC
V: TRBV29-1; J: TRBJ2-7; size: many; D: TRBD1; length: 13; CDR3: CSVEGTGDYEQYF; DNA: TGCAGCGTTGAGGGGACAGGGGACTACGAGCAGTACTTC
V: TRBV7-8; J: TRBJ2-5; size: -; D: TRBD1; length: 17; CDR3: CASRIRRGGQPQETQYF; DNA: TGTGCCAGCAGGATACGTCGAGGGGGACAGCCCCAAGAGACCCAGTACTTC
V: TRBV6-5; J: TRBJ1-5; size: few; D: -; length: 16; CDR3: CASSSRGDYSNQPQHF; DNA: TGTGCCAGCAGTTCTCGGGGCGACTATAGCAATCAGCCCCAGCATTTT
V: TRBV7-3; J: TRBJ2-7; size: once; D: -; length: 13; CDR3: CASSLIGNYEQYF; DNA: TGTGCCAGCAGCTTGATCGGGAACTACGAGCAGTACTTC
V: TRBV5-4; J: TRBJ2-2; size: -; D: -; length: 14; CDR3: CASSQPGHTGELFF; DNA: TGCGCCAGCAGCCAACCGGGACACACCGGGGAGCTGTTTTTT
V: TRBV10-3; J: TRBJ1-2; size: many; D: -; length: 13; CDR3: CAISQGVRYGYTF; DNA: TGTGCCATCAGCCAGGGCGTTCGCTATGGCTACACCTTC
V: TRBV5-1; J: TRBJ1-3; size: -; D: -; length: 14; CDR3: CASSPGAEGNTIYF; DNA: TGCGCCAGCAGCCCCGGGGCAGAAGGAAACACCATATATTTT
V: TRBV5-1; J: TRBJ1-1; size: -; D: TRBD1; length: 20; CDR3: CASSSLDREPINKPNTEAFF; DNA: TGCGCCAGCAGCTCCTTGGACAGGGAGCCGATTAATAAGCCGAACACTGAAGCTTTCTTT
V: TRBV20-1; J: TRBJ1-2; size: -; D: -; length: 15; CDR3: CSADSSPVVNYGYTF; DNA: TGCAGTGCAGATTCCTCCCCCGTAGTAAACTATGGCTACACCTTC
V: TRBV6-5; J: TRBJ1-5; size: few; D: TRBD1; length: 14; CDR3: CASSGLTGGQPQHF; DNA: TGTGCCAGCAGTGGCTTGACAGGGGGACAGCCCCAGCATTTT
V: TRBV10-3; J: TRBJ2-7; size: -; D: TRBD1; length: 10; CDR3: CAIHGDREYF; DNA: TGTGCCATCCACGGGGACAGGGAGTACTTC
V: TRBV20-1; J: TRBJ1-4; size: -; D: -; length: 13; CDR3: CSALNRAVEKLSF; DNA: TGCAGTGCCTTAAACAGGGCGGTTGAAAAACTGTCTTTT
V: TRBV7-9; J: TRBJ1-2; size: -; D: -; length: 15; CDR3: CASSFYAAYNYGYTF; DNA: TGTGCCAGCAGCTTCTACGCCGCCTATAACTATGGCTACACCTTC
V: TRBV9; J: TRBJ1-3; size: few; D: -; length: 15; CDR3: CASSAGPASGNTIYF; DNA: TGTGCCAGCAGCGCGGGCCCAGCCTCTGGAAACACCATATATTTT
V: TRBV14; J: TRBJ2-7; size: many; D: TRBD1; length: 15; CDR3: CASSQGDRGSYEQYF; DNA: TGTGCCAGCAGCCAGGGGGACAGGGGCTCCTACGAGCAGTACTTC